Listed below are T cell receptor beta chains from one sample, sequenced in a study of T-cell memory formation after mild COVID-19. TCRdb processed the 5' RACE reads anew with MiXCR; each CDR3 protein has one entry. Seen here are 350,000 to 550,000 distinct CDR3 sequences, 15% to 20% observed once, and the top ten hold 20% to 25%. The specimen was PBMCs or a T cell subset sorted from them (not recorded which). Receptor source: a man younger than 30 who had mild COVID-19 (a few samples of this study predate the infection). Cell type and time point are not known. Each CDR3 is given with its conserved first and last residue. The D gene is left open where the match is weak. Some rows mark clone size as missing; the rest say once, few, many or name a class of expanded clone.

>TRBD2|many|TRBJ2-1|TRBV7-2
CASIITWGGNGNEQFF
TGTGCCAGCATCATCACCTGGGGAGGGAATGGGAATGAGCAGTTCTTC
>-|-|TRBJ2-3|TRBV24-1
CATSDLGSTDTQYF
TGTGCCACCAGTGATTTGGGGAGCACAGATACGCAGTATTTT
>-|few|TRBJ1-5|TRBV27
CASKGGGGRPNQPQHF
TGTGCCAGCAAGGGGGGCGGGGGGCGGCCCAATCAGCCCCAGCATTTT
>-|-|TRBJ2-6|TRBV7-9
CASSQSSSGANVLTF
TGTGCCAGCAGCCAGAGTTCCTCTGGGGCCAACGTCCTGACTTTC
>-|-|TRBJ2-6|TRBV5-5
CASSSGTPVPGANVLTF
TGTGCCAGCAGCTCCGGGACGCCCGTCCCTGGGGCCAACGTCCTGACTTTC
>-|-|TRBJ2-5|TRBV4-1
CASSPYSSHPRAETQYF
TGCGCCAGCAGCCCCTATTCTTCCCACCCGAGGGCAGAGACCCAGTACTTC
>TRBD2|-|TRBJ2-5|TRBV20-1
CSVAGGPLETQYF
TGCAGTGTAGCGGGGGGGCCTTTAGAGACCCAGTACTTC
>-|many|TRBJ1-4|TRBV4-1
CASSLGGAEKLFF
TGCGCCAGCAGCCTGGGGGGAGCGGAAAAACTGTTTTTT
>-|few|TRBJ2-7|TRBV5-1
CASGAGTPTGEQYF
TGCGCCAGCGGGGCCGGGACCCCAACCGGCGAGCAGTACTTC
>-|many|TRBJ2-3|TRBV5-1
CASTPGALSADTQYF
TGCGCCAGCACCCCGGGGGCCCTCAGCGCAGATACGCAGTATTTT
>-|few|TRBJ1-1|TRBV7-2
CASTPRVGSTEAFF
TGTGCCAGCACACCGAGGGTGGGTTCGACTGAAGCTTTCTTT
>TRBD2|once|TRBJ2-5|TRBV20-1
CSANGAGGGPQGTQYF
TGCAGTGCCAATGGCGCCGGCGGGGGGCCGCAAGGGACCCAGTACTTC
>TRBD1|-|TRBJ1-1|TRBV9
CASSGGDRGLGTEAFF
TGTGCCAGCAGCGGGGGGGACAGGGGGCTGGGAACTGAAGCTTTCTTT
>-|-|TRBJ2-2|TRBV6-5
CASRAGRSGELFF
TGTGCCAGCCGGGCGGGGCGGTCCGGGGAGCTGTTTTTT
>-|few|TRBJ2-1|TRBV7-3
CASSRNHAEQFF
TGTGCCAGCAGCCGCAACCATGCCGAGCAGTTCTTC
>-|-|TRBJ1-2|TRBV5-6
CASSSERDYGYTF
TGTGCCAGCAGCTCCGAACGGGACTATGGCTACACCTTC
>TRBD1|-|TRBJ1-5|TRBV19
CASSLNGPRQGVSQPQHF
TGTGCCAGTAGTCTAAACGGCCCCAGACAGGGGGTAAGTCAGCCCCAGCATTTT
>TRBD1|-|TRBJ2-7|TRBV12-3/TRBV12-4
CASSPRGQVWSYEQYF
TGTGCCAGCAGTCCCCGCGGACAGGTGTGGTCCTACGAGCAGTACTTC
>TRBD1|-|TRBJ2-6|TRBV7-3
CASSLSGQGIPGANVLTF
TGTGCAAGCAGCTTAAGCGGACAGGGGATCCCTGGGGCCAACGTCCTGACTTTC
>-|few|TRBJ1-5|TRBV6-5
CASSYSSRANQPQHF
TGTGCCAGCAGTTACTCGAGTCGGGCCAATCAGCCCCAGCATTTT
>TRBD2|few|TRBJ2-2|TRBV7-3
CASRLNSGGITGELFF
TGTGCCAGCAGGCTTAACTCCGGGGGGATCACCGGGGAGCTGTTTTTT
>TRBD1|-|TRBJ2-5|TRBV3-1
CASSQIKTGIETQYF
TGTGCCAGCAGCCAGATCAAGACAGGGATAGAGACCCAGTACTTC
>TRBD2|few|TRBJ2-5|TRBV25-1
CASAGVIQETQYF
TGTGCCAGCGCGGGGGTAATCCAAGAGACCCAGTACTTC
>TRBD1|few|TRBJ1-5|TRBV6-5
CASRIGQGENQPQHF
TGTGCCAGCAGGATCGGACAGGGAGAAAATCAGCCCCAGCATTTT